This T cell receptor beta chain was identified in a study of cytomegalovirus exposure and HLA in healthy donors. 13 Jbeta primers and 60 Vbeta primers were used for the PCR. Assay used: immunoSEQ multiplex PCR; TCRdb lists only in-frame clones, some missing. This sample yields around 190,000 clones, of which about four fifths are seen a single time; about 1.4% belongs to the top ten. Germline V CDR1 and CDR2: LGHNA, YSLEER. The V gene end was trimmed by 3 bases and the J gene end by 4 bases; junction bases not matched to a gene: 12. CDR3 length equals 16 residues. Sequenced: PBMCs. The chain is built from TRBV4-3 and TRBJ2-7; the match to TRBD1 covers 7 bases. The receptor was derived from a woman between 45 and 65 years old in good health and CMV-seronegative. In DNA, the CDR3 is TGCGCCAGCAGCCAGGCACACACAGGGGCCTCTTACGAGCAGTACTTC. Protein product: CASSQAHTGASYEQYF.